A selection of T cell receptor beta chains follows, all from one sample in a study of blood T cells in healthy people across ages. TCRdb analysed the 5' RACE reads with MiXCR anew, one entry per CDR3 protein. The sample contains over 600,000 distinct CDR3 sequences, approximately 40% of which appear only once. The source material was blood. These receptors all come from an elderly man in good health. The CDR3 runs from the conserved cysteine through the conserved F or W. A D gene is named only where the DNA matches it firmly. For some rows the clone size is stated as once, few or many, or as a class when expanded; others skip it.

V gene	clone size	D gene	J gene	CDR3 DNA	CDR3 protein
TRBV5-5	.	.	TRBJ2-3	TGTGCCAGCAGGCACACAGGGCCGTTTGGCACAGATACGCAGTATTTT	CASRHTGPFGTDTQYF
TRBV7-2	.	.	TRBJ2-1	TGTGCCAGCAGCTTAGGAGGGGTACACAATGAGCAGTTCTTC	CASSLGGVHNEQFF
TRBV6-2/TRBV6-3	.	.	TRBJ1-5	TGTGCCAGCAACAATCCCAGGGGTCTAAGCAATCAGCCCCAGCATTTT	CASNNPRGLSNQPQHF
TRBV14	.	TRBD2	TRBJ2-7	TGTGCCAGCAGCTATCCGGGACTAGGGTACGAGCAGTACTTC	CASSYPGLGYEQYF
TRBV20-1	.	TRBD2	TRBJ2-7	TGCAGTGCCCTTCTTTCTAGCGGGGCCCAGCTCGGAGATGCCCAGTACTTC	CSALLSSGAQLGDAQYF
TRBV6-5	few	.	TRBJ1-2	TGTGCCAGCAGTCCCGGGGGGGCGCGAGGCTACACCTTC	CASSPGGARGYTF
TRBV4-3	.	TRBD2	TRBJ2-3	TGCGCCAGCAGCCAATTTACTAGCGGGGACCCCACAGATACGCAGTATTTT	CASSQFTSGDPTDTQYF
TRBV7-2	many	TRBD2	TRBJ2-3	TGTGCCAGCGGCCGGGGGGATGGCACAGATACGCAGTATTTT	CASGRGDGTDTQYF
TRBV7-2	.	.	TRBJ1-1	TGTGCCAGCAGCAAAGGGGGGGCGGGGAGCACTGAAGCTTTCTTT	CASSKGGAGSTEAFF
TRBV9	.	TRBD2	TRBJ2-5	TGTGCCAGCAGCGTAGAGGGACTAGCGGCCAATGAGCAGTACTTC	CASSVEGLAANEQYF
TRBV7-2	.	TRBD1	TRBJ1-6	TGTGCCAGCAGCTCACTGGGACAGACAACAAGTTCACCCCTCCACTTT	CASSSLGQTTSSPLHF
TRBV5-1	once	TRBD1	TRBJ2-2	TGCGCCAGCAGCTTGGGGTCGCAGGGGGTCACCGGGGAGCTGTTTTTT	CASSLGSQGVTGELFF
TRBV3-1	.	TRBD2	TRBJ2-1	TGTGCCAGCAGACTGAGCGGGATCAATTGGAATGAGCAGTTCTTC	CASRLSGINWNEQFF
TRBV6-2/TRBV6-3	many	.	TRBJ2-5	TGTGCCAGCAGTTACTCGAAGGCTACTCCCAAGATGGGAGAGACCCAGTACTTC	CASSYSKATPKMGETQYF
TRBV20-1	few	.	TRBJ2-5	TGCAGTGCTAGTGTGGGACAAGAGACCCAGTACTTC	CSASVGQETQYF
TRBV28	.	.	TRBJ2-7	TGTGCCAGCAGTGCAAGGGGTCCTACCTACGAGCAGTACTTC	CASSARGPTYEQYF
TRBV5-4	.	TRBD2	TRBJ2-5	TGTGCCAGCAGCTTGGGACTAGCGCGTCTACAAGAGACCCAGTACTTC	CASSLGLARLQETQYF
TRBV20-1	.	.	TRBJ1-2	TGCAGTGCTAGACAGGGAGGGGACTATGGCTACACCTTC	CSARQGGDYGYTF
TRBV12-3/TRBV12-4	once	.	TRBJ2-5	TGTGCCAGCAGATCCCGGGACACCCTCGCAGAGACCCAGTACTTC	CASRSRDTLAETQYF
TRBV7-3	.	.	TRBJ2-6	TGTGCCAGCAGCCCGAAAGGTGGAGGGTCTGGGGCCAACGTCCTGACTTTC	CASSPKGGGSGANVLTF
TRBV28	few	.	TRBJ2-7	TGTGCCAGCAGAAAAAACAGGGCAGCGGGTTTCGAGCAGTACTTC	CASRKNRAAGFEQYF
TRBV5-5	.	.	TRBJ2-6	TGTGCCAGCAAATCGGGCCTGGAGACTGGGGCCAACGTCCTGACTTTC	CASKSGLETGANVLTF